The 5 T cell receptor beta chains given below trace back to one sample, sequenced in a study of blood T cell repertoires in COVID-19. Using immunoSEQ multiplex PCR, the repertoire was profiled, and TCRdb retains in-frame clones only, with some absent. The table shows 350,000 to 400,000 clones, with about 88% occurring only once. The sample comprised PBMCs or T cells enriched from blood (not recorded which). Receptors were obtained from a woman in her twenties or thirties who had recovered from COVID-19.

The chain employs TRBV4-1 and TRBJ1-1; D might be TRBD1 (5 bases). The germline CDR1 and CDR2 sequences are MGHRA and YSYEKL. The ends were cut back, 3 bases at V and 9 bases at J, with 11 bases in the middle. The CDR3 totals 12 residues. The CDR3 here is CASSQGGVQAFF. Here the CDR3 DNA reads TGCGCCAGCAGCCAGGGGGGAGTACAAGCTTTCTTT.

The count of this clone is one. This chain connects TRBV7-2 to TRBJ1-5; TRBD1 matches at 7 bases. Germline CDR1 SGHTA, CDR2 FQGNSA. The CDR3 runs 14 residues. The trim removed 7 bases at V and 6 bases at J, leaving 9 bases unmatched. CDR3 sequence: CASTPGTVSQPQHF. The CDR3 bases are TGTGCCAGCACCCCCGGGACAGTGTCTCAGCCCCAGCATTTT.

This clone showed up just a few times. The CDR3 bases are TGTGCCAGCAGCGTAGCTATGGGGCTCCACTCCGGGGAGCTGTTTTTT. Translating gives CASSVAMGLHSGELFF. This chain connects TRBV9 to TRBJ2-2; tentative D call: TRBD1 (5 bases). The germline CDR1 and CDR2 sequences are SGDLS and YYNGEE. V shed 0 bases and J shed 6 bases, with 15 bases lying between them. CDR3 length: 16 residues.

CDR3 residues: CASSSWEGTDTQYF. The CDR3 coding sequence is TGTGCCAGCAGTTCGTGGGAGGGCACAGATACGCAGTATTTT. The chain uses TRBV27 and TRBJ2-3; D may be TRBD2 (6 bases). The CDR3 covers 14 residues. The V and J ends lost 4 bases and 1 base respectively, with 9 bases between them. Germline V CDR1 and CDR2: MNHEY, SMNVEV (reference sequence).

The rearrangement uses TRBV2 and TRBJ2-7, with D perhaps matching TRBD2 (5 bases). The CDR3 sequence is 12 residues long. Germline CDR1 and CDR2: SNHLY and FYNNEI. V dropped 6 bases and J dropped 2 bases, with 8 bases sitting between them. The CDR3 nucleotides read TGTGCCAGCAGGGGAGTACCCTACGAGCAGTACTTC. It codes for CASRGVPYEQYF.